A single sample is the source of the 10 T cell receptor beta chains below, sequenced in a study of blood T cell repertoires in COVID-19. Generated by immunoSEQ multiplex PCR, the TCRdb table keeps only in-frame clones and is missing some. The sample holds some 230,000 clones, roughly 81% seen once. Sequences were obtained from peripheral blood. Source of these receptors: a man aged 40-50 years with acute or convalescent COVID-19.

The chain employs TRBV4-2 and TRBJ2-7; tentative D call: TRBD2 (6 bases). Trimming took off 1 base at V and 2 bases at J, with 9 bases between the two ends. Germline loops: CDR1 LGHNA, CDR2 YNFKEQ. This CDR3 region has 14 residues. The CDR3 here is CASSQAGVTYEQYF. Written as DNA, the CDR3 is TGTGCCAGCAGCCAAGCGGGGGTGACCTACGAGCAGTACTTC.

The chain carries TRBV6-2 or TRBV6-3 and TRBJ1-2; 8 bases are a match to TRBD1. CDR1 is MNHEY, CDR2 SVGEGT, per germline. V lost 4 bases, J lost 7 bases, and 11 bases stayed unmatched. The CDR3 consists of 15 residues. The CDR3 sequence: CASSLLFQGASGYTF. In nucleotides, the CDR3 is TGTGCCAGCAGTTTACTTTTTCAGGGGGCCTCTGGCTACACCTTC.

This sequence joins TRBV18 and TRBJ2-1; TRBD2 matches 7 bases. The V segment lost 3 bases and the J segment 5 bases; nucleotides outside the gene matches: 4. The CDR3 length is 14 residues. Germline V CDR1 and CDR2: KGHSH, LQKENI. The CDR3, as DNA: TGTGCCAGCTCACCCATCCGGGGGGACAATGAGCAGTTCTTC. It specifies CASSPIRGDNEQFF.

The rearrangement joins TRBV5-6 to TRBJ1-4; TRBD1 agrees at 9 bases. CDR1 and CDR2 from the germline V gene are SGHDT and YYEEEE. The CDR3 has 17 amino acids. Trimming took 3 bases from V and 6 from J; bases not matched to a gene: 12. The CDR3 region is CASSSGTGRTSDEKLFF. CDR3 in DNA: TGTGCCAGCAGCTCTGGGACAGGGAGAACTTCTGATGAAAAACTGTTTTTT.

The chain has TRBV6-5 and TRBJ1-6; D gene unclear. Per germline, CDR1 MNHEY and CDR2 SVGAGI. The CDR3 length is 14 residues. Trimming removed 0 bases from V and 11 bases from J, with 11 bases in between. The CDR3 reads CASSYSRGRTPLHF. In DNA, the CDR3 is TGTGCCAGCAGTTACTCGCGGGGTCGGACACCCCTCCACTTT.

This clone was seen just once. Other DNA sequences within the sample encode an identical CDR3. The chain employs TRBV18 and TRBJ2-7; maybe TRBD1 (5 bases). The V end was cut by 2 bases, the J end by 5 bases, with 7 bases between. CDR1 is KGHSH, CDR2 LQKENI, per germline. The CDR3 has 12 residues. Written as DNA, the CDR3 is TGTGCCAGCTCACCAAGGGGCGACGAGCAGTACTTC. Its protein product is CASSPRGDEQYF.

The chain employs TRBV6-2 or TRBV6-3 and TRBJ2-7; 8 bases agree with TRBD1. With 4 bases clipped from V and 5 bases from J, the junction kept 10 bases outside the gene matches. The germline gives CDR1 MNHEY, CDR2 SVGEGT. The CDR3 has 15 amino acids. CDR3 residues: CASSWSQGAPDEQYF. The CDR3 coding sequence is TGTGCCAGCAGTTGGAGTCAGGGGGCACCAGACGAGCAGTACTTC.

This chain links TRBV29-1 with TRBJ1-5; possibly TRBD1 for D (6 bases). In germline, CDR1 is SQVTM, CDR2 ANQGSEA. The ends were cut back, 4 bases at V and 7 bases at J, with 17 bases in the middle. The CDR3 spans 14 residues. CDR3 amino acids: CSVVTGGGRQPQHF. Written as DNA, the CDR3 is TGCAGCGTTGTTACAGGCGGGGGGCGGCAGCCCCAGCATTTT.

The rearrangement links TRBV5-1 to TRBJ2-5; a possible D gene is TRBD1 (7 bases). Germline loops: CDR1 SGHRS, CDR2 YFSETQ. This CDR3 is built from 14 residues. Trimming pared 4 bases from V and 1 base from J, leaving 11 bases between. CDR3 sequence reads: CASSGGTAQETQYF. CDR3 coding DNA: TGCGCCAGCAGCGGAGGGACAGCCCAAGAGACCCAGTACTTC.

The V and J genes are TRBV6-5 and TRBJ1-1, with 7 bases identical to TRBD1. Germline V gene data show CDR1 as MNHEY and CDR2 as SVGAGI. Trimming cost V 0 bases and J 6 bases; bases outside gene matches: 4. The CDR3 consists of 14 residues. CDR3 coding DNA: TGTGCCAGCAGTTACTCGAGGGACAGCTCTGAAGCTTTCTTT. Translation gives CASSYSRDSSEAFF.